These T cell receptor beta chains were read from a single sample in a study of shared clonotypes between healthy human individuals. Assay: immunoSEQ multiplex PCR; the TCRdb copy retains only in-frame clones and omits some. There are roughly 1,800,000 clones in the sample; 85% to 95% occur only once, and approximately 1% lies in the top ten. The source material was naive CD8+ T cells sorted from blood. Source of these receptors: a man between 18 and 35 years old in good health. Each CDR3 is given with its conserved first and last residue. D genes are given only for firm matches. Where a row states a size, it is once, few, many or the class of an expanded clone; other rows omit it.

NA | NA | TRBJ2-1 | TRBV5-6 | CASTSGPDSYNEQFF | TGTGCCAGCACATCGGGGCCAGACTCCTACAATGAGCAGTTCTTC
NA | TRBD2 | TRBJ2-7 | TRBV11-2 | CASSALAGGNEQYF | TGTGCCAGCAGCGCTTTAGCGGGGGGTAACGAGCAGTACTTC
NA | TRBD2 | TRBJ2-3 | TRBV30 | CAWSASGRTDTQYF | TGTGCCTGGAGTGCTAGCGGGCGCACAGATACGCAGTATTTT
NA | NA | TRBJ1-1 | TRBV5-5 | CASSLLGTEAFF | TGTGCCAGCAGCCTACTCGGCACTGAAGCTTTCTTT
NA | TRBD1 | TRBJ2-1 | TRBV29-1 | CSVPRGNEQFF | TGCAGCGTACCCAGGGGGAATGAGCAGTTCTTC
NA | NA | TRBJ2-2 | TRBV27 | CASSVLQVDGDTGELFF | TGTGCCAGCAGTGTACTCCAGGTGGATGGCGATACCGGGGAGCTGTTTTTT
NA | NA | TRBJ1-1 | TRBV27 | CASSPTKGTEAFF | TGTGCCAGCAGTCCCACGAAGGGCACTGAAGCTTTCTTT
NA | NA | TRBJ1-2 | TRBV5-4 | CASIDDSTYGYTF | TGTGCCAGCATCGACGACAGTACCTATGGCTACACCTTC
NA | NA | TRBJ2-7 | TRBV30 | CAWSGGPYEQYF | TGTGCCTGGAGTGGGGGTCCCTACGAGCAGTACTTC
NA | TRBD2 | TRBJ2-2 | TRBV27 | CASSILAGGNTGELFF | TGTGCCAGCAGTATTCTAGCGGGAGGCAACACCGGGGAGCTGTTTTTT
NA | NA | TRBJ2-5 | TRBV6-1 | CASSADQETQYF | TGTGCCAGCAGTGCTGACCAAGAGACCCAGTACTTC
NA | TRBD1 | TRBJ2-1 | TRBV7-9 | CASSPRDRGGDEQFF | TGTGCCAGCAGCCCTCGGGACAGGGGTGGGGATGAGCAGTTCTTC
NA | NA | TRBJ2-7 | TRBV10-2 | CASSGVGAAYEQYF | TGCGCCAGCAGTGGTGTGGGAGCAGCCTACGAGCAGTACTTC
NA | NA | TRBJ1-6 | TRBV11-2 | CASSLVPTSLHF | TGTGCCAGCAGCTTAGTACCCACATCCCTCCACTTT
NA | TRBD1 | TRBJ1-6 | TRBV4-1 | CASSQRAPGTDNSPLHF | TGCGCCAGCAGCCAAAGGGCTCCCGGGACAGATAATTCACCCCTCCACTTT
NA | TRBD1 | TRBJ2-1 | TRBV7-9 | CASSPGQGYNEQFF | TGTGCCAGCAGCCCCGGACAGGGCTACAATGAGCAGTTCTTC
NA | TRBD2 | TRBJ2-2 | TRBV7-9 | CASSHGTSGNTGELFF | TGTGCCAGCAGCCACGGGACTAGCGGAAACACCGGGGAGCTGTTTTTT
NA | TRBD1 | TRBJ1-2 | TRBV19 | CASSLGQGLFYGYTF | TGTGCCAGTAGTCTGGGACAGGGTTTATTCTATGGCTACACCTTC
NA | NA | TRBJ2-7 | TRBV29-1 | CSVDSVGGEQYF | TGCAGCGTTGACAGCGTAGGGGGCGAGCAGTACTTC
NA | NA | TRBJ2-1 | TRBV11-3 | CASSLDGSSYNEQFF | TGTGCCAGCAGCTTAGACGGGAGCTCCTACAATGAGCAGTTCTTC
NA | NA | TRBJ1-2 | TRBV27 | CASSLNGGVYGYTF | TGTGCCAGCAGTTTAAATGGGGGTGTCTATGGCTACACCTTC
NA | TRBD1 | TRBJ1-1 | TRBV6-5 | CASETTGGTEAFF | TGTGCCAGCGAAACAACAGGGGGCACTGAAGCTTTCTTT
NA | TRBD2 | TRBJ2-1 | TRBV28 | CASSPQIHSGGIYNEQFF | TGTGCCAGCAGTCCCCAAATCCATAGCGGGGGAATCTACAATGAGCAGTTCTTC
NA | NA | TRBJ2-1 | TRBV9 | CASSAPKRQDRSYNEQFF | TGTGCCAGCAGCGCACCAAAGAGACAGGACCGCTCCTACAATGAGCAGTTCTTC
NA | NA | TRBJ1-1 | TRBV5-4 | CASSLSGGGTEAFF | TGTGCCAGCAGCTTGTCGGGGGGTGGCACTGAAGCTTTCTTT
NA | NA | TRBJ2-3 | TRBV4-1 | CASSVRRQPTDTQYF | TGCGCCAGCAGCGTCAGGAGACAGCCTACAGATACGCAGTATTTT
NA | TRBD1 | TRBJ2-7 | TRBV12-5 | CASAWDSAAYEQYF | TGTGCTAGTGCTTGGGACAGTGCGGCCTACGAGCAGTACTTC
NA | NA | TRBJ2-7 | TRBV7-2 | CASSPGAGDTYEQYF | TGTGCCAGCAGCCCAGGCGCAGGGGATACCTACGAGCAGTACTTC
once | NA | TRBJ2-7 | TRBV6-5 | CASSPFGGSYEQYF | TGTGCCAGCAGCCCCTTTGGGGGTTCCTACGAGCAGTACTTC
once | TRBD1 | TRBJ1-3 | TRBV7-2 | CASSYLGTESLMGNTIYF | TGTGCCAGCTCTTACCTCGGGACAGAAAGCCTAATGGGAAACACCATATATTTT
NA | TRBD1 | TRBJ2-7 | TRBV19 | CASNYGQGSYEQYF | TGTGCCAGTAACTATGGACAGGGGAGCTACGAGCAGTACTTC
NA | NA | TRBJ2-1 | TRBV13 | CASSGGLGNEQFF | TGTGCCAGCAGCGGGGGGCTAGGGAATGAGCAGTTCTTC
NA | NA | TRBJ2-1 | TRBV4-3 | CASSQDWQAYNEQFF | TGCGCCAGCAGCCAAGATTGGCAAGCCTACAATGAGCAGTTCTTC
once | TRBD1 | TRBJ2-1 | TRBV10-3 | CAISESRRTGSIGSGNEQFF | TGTGCCATCAGTGAGTCGAGGCGGACAGGGTCAATAGGGAGTGGCAATGAGCAGTTCTTC